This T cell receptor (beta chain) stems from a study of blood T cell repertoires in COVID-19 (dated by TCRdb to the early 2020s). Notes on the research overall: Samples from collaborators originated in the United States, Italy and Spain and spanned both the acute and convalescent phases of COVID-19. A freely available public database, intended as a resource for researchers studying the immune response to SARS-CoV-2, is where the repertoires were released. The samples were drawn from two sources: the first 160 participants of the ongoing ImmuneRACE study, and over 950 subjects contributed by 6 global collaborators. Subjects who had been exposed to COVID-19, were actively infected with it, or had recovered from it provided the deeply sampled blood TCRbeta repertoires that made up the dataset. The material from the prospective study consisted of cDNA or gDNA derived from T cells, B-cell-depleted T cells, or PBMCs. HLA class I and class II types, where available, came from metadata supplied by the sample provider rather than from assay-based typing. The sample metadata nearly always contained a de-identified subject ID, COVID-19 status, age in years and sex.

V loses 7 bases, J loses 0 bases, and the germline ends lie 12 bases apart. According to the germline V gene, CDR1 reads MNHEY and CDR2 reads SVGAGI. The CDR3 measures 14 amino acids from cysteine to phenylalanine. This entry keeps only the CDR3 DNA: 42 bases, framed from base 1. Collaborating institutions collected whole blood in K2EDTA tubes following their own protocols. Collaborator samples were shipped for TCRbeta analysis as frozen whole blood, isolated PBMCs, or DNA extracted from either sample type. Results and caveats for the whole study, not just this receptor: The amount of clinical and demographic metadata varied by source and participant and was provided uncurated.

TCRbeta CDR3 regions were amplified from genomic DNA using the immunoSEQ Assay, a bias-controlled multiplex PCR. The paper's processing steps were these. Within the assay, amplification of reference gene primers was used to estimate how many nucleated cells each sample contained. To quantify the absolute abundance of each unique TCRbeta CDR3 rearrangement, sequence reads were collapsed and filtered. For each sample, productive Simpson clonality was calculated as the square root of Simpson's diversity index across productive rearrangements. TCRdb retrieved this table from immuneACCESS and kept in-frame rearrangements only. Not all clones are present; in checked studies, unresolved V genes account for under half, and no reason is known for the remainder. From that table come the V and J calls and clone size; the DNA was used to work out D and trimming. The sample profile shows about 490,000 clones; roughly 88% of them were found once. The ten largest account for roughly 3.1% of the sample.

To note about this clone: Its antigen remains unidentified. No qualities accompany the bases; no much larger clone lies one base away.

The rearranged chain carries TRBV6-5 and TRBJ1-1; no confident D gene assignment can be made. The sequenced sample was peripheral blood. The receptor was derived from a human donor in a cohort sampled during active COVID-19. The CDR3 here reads CASMEGGMNTEAFF. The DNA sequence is TGTGCCAGCATGGAAGGCGGGATGAACACTGAAGCTTTCTTT.